This TCR beta chain was documented in a study of blood T cell repertoires in COVID-19. Source study methods: By means of reference gene primer amplification, nucleated cell counts were estimated. Sequencing used immunoSEQ multiplex PCR; TCRdb keeps in-frame clones, though not all of them. V and J calls and clone size follow that table, whereas D and trimming were derived from the DNA. The data contain approximately 69,000 clones, roughly four fifths of them seen just once; the ten biggest clones take up less than 15%. This clone appeared a few times. V was pared by 4 bases and J by 8 bases, with 22 bases between. CDR1 is SGHRS and CDR2 is YFSETQ in the germline V gene. The CDR3 is made up of 16 amino acids.

The chain joins TRBV5-1 to TRBJ2-1, with a possible D match to TRBD2 (6 bases). Source material: peripheral blood. This sequence was found in a man between 45 and 60 years old with COVID-19, enrolled during active disease. CDR3 bases: TGCGCCAGCAGCCTAGCGACAGCCCTTCAACGATATGAGCAGTTCTTC. Amino acids: CASSLATALQRYEQFF.